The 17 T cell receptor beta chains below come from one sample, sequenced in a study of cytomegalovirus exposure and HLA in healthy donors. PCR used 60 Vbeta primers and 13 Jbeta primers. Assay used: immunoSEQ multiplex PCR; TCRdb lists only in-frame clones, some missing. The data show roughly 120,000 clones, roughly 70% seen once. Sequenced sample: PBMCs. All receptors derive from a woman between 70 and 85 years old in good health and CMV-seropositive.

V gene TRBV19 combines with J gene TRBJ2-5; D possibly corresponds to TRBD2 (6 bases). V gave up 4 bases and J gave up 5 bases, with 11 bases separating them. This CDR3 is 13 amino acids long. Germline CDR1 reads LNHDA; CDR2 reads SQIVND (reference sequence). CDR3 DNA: TGTGCCAGTAGTAACCCAAGCGGGGAGACCCAGTACTTC. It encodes CASSNPSGETQYF. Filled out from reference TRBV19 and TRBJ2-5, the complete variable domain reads DGGITQSPKYLFRKEGQNVTLSCEQNLNHDAMYWYRQDPGQGLRLIYYSQIVNDFQKGDIAEGYSVSREKKESFPLTVTSAQKNPTAFYLCASSNPSGETQYFGPGTRLLVL.

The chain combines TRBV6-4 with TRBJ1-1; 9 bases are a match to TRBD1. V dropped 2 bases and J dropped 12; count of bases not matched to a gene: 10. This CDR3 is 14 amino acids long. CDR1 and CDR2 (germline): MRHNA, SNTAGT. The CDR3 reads CASSDELGTGRTFF. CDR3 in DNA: TGTGCCAGCAGTGACGAATTGGGGACAGGGAGGACTTTCTTT.

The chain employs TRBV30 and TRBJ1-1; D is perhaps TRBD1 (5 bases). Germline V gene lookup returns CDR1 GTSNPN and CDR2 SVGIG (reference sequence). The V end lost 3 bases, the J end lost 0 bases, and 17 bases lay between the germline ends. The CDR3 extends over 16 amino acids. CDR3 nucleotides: TGTGCCTGGAGCCAGCCAAGGGGTGGGCTGAACACTGAAGCTTTCTTT. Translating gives CAWSQPRGGLNTEAFF.

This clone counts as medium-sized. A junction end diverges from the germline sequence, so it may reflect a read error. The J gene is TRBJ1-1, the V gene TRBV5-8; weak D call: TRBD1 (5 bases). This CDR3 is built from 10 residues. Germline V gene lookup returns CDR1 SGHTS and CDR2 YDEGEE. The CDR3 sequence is CASSLEGEQF. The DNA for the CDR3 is TGTGCCAGCAGCTTGGAAGGGGAACAGTTT.

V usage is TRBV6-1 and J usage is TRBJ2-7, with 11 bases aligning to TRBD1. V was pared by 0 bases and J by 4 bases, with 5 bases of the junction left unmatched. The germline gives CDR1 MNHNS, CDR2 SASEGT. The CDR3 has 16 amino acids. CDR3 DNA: TGTGCCAGCAGTGAAGCTGGGACAGGGGGGGTTTACGAGCAGTACTTC. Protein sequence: CASSEAGTGGVYEQYF.

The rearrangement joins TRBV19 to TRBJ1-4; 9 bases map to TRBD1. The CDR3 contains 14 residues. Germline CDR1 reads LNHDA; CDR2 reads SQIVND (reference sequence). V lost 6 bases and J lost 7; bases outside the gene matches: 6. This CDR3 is CASRTGGASEKLFF. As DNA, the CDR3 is TGTGCCAGTAGAACAGGGGGCGCCAGTGAAAAACTGTTTTTT.

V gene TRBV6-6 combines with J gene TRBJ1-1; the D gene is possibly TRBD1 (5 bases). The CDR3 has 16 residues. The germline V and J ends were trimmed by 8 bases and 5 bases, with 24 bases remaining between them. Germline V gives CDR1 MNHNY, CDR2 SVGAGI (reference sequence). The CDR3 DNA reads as TGTGCCAGCTCCCCGGTACCGGGGGGGGGAAGGACTGAAGCTTTCTTT. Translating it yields CASSPVPGGGRTEAFF.

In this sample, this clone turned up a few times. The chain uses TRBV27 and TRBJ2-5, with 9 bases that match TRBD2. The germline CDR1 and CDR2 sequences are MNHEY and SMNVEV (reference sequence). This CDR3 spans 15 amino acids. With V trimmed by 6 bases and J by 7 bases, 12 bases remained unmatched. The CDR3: CASRPGERGATTQYF. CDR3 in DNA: TGTGCCAGCAGGCCGGGCGAGCGGGGGGCTACGACCCAGTACTTC.

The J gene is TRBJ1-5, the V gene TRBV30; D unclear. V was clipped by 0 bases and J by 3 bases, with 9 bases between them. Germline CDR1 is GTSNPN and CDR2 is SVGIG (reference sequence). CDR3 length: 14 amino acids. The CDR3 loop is CAWSVGVLNQPQHF. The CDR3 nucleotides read TGTGCCTGGAGTGTCGGAGTGCTCAATCAGCCCCAGCATTTT.

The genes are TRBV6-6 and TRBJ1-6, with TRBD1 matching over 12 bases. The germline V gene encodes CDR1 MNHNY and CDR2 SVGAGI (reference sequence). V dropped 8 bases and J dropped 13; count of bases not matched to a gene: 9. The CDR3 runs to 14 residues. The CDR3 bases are TGTGCCAGCTGGGACAGGGGGCAATTCAGGCCCCTCCACTTT. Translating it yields CASWDRGQFRPLHF.

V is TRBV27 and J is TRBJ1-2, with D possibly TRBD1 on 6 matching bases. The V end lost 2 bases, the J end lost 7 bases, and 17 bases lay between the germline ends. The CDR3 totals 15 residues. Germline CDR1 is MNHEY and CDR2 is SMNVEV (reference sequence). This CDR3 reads CASSLTTGIASGYTF. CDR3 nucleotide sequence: TGTGCCAGCAGTTTAACTACAGGGATCGCAAGTGGCTACACCTTC.

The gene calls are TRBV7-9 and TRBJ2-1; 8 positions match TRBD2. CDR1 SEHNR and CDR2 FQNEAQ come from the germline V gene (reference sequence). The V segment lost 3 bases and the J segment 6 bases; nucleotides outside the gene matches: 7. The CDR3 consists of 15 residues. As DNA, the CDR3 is TGTGCCAGCAGCTTCACAGCGGGGGCGGGCAATGAGCAGTTCTTC. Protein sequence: CASSFTAGAGNEQFF.

The CDR3 reads CASSLRAPNYGYTF. The CDR3 DNA reads TGTGCCAGCAGCCTCCGAGCCCCTAACTATGGCTACACCTTC. The chain carries TRBV5-6 and TRBJ1-2; the D is unclear. V shed 4 bases and J shed 0 bases, with 10 bases lying between them. This CDR3 is 14 amino acids long. CDR1 and CDR2 (germline): SGHDT, YYEEEE.

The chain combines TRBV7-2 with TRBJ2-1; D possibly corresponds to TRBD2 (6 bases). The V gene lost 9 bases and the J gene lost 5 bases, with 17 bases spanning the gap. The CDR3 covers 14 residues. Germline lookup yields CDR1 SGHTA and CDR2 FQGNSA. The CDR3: CASNEGTFNNEQFF. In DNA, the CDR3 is TGTGCCAGTAACGAGGGGACTTTCAACAATGAGCAGTTCTTC.

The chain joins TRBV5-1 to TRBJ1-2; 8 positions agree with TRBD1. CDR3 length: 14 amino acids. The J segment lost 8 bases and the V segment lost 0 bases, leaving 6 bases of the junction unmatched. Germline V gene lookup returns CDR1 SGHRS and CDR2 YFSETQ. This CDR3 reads CASSLGQGASGYTF. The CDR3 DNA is TGCGCCAGCAGCTTGGGGCAGGGGGCTTCGGGCTACACCTTC.

CDR3 protein: CSGRTGLTGELFF. CDR3 bases: TGCAGCGGGAGGACAGGGCTCACCGGGGAGCTGTTTTTT. The chain has TRBV29-1 and TRBJ2-2; 8 bases fit TRBD1. The CDR3 length is 13 residues. CDR1 is SQVTM, CDR2 ANQGSEA, per germline. The V and J ends lost 7 bases and 4 bases, in that order; junction bases with no gene match: 5.

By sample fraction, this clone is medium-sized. CDR3 loop: CASSSSQGGPMNTEAFF. DNA of the CDR3: TGTGCCAGCAGCTCATCACAGGGAGGGCCCATGAACACTGAAGCTTTCTTT. The chain has TRBV7-8 and TRBJ1-1; possibly TRBD1 for D (6 bases). The CDR3 consists of 17 residues. Trimming took off 4 bases at V and 0 bases at J, with 18 bases between the two ends. Germline V gene data show CDR1 as SGHVS and CDR2 as FQNEAQ. Variable domain in full (rest from reference TRBV7-8 and TRBJ1-1): GAGVSQSPRYKVAKRGQDVALRCDPISGHVSLFWYQQALGQGPEFLTYFQNEAQLDKSGLPSDRFFAERPEGSVSTLKIQRTQQEDSAVYLCASSSSQGGPMNTEAFFGQGTRLTVV.